This T cell receptor (beta chain) was recorded in a study of blood T cell repertoires in COVID-19. Here immunoSEQ multiplex PCR was the method, and the copy in TCRdb shows in-frame clones only, minus some. The sample includes about 190,000 clones, roughly 80% seen only once; the top ten take approximately 5.4%. CDR3 size: 12 residues. Germline CDR1 KGHDR, CDR2 SFDVKD. V was cut by 3 bases and J by 6 bases, with 7 bases left in between. Sequencing was carried out using peripheral blood. The clonotype was recovered from a woman in her thirties with acute or convalescent COVID-19. The V call is TRBV24-1, the J call TRBJ1-2; maybe TRBD1 (5 bases). CDR3 loop: CATSDGTDGYTF. The CDR3 region has the DNA TGTGCCACCAGTGATGGGACTGATGGCTACACCTTC.